A single T cell receptor (beta chain) is shown here with its context. Its antigen is as yet unknown. The source of the sample is a study of T cells in Graves' hyperthyroidism and ophthalmopathy. V lost 6 bases, J lost 6 bases, and 17 bases lay in between. This CDR3 region has 14 residues. Germline loops: CDR1 DFQATT, CDR2 SNEGSKA (reference sequence). The study enrolled patients aged 18 to 65 with newly diagnosed hyperthyroidism of under 2 months' duration. The diagnoses drew upon clinical symptoms, serum thyroxine and TRAb, thyroid ultrasound and orbital computed tomography. Amplification yielded TCR beta CDR3 regions, with RNA transcripts as the source. HTBI primers were employed in a first-round RT-PCR of the TCR CDR3. TCRdb re-analysed the multiplex PCR reads in MiXCR, keeping a single row per CDR3 protein. Here the sample spans about 560,000 distinct CDR3 sequences, 46% being singletons. Study outcomes and limitations: A model of 13 V-J features distinguished ophthalmopathy from stable hyperthyroidism. Ophthalmopathy got predicted by the model a median approximately six months before its onset.

The sequence was obtained from a woman aged 18-35 years with Graves' hyperthyroidism. Sequencing input: peripheral blood or thyroid tissue (not recorded which). This sequence joins TRBV20-1 and TRBJ1-4; D unresolved. CDR3 loop: CSASPVGRDEKLFF. The CDR3 coding sequence is TGCAGTGCCTCCCCGGTGGGGAGGGATGAAAAACTGTTTTTT.